The 23 T cell receptor beta chains in this list originate from one sample, sequenced in a study of identical twins (dated by TCRdb to the mid-2010s). Library creation used 5' RACE. Sequencing was carried out with an Illumina HiSeq 2000. Starting from the raw public reads, TCRdb applied fastp trimming at Q25, assembled clones with MiXCR and retained in-frame beta chains. Rows are combined by CDR3 protein, so each entry shows the most common genes and DNA. The sample table records roughly 690,000 distinct CDR3 sequences; 5.5% to 7.5% of these occur just once. The ten most abundant clones make up 1.5% to 2% of the sample. The material sequenced was naive T cells sorted from blood. Sample cell subset or site, as interpreted from the label and publication: cells isolated with a human naive T-cell isolation kit. The receptors were sampled from a man aged 18 to 29 in good health.

This clonotype was detected many times. The rearrangement links TRBV27 to TRBJ1-5; the match to TRBD1 covers 8 bases. The germline V gene encodes CDR1 MNHEY and CDR2 SMNVEV (reference sequence). Trimming at V came to 6 bases and at J to 8 bases, leaving 6 bases not matched to a gene. The CDR3 spans 13 residues. As DNA, the CDR3 is TGTGCCAGCAGACCGGGACAGGTCGAGCCCCAGCATTTT. This gives the protein CASRPGQVEPQHF.

This clonotype was recorded at least ten times. The J gene is TRBJ2-7, the V gene TRBV3-1; the D is unclear. Germline values: CDR1 LGHDT, CDR2 YNNKEL (reference sequence). The CDR3 totals 16 residues. Trimming stripped 4 bases from V and 5 bases from J, with 21 bases between. The DNA of the CDR3 is TGTGCCAGCAGCCCAAAGACTGGGCTAGGGTTCAACGAGCAGTACGTC. Amino acid sequence: CASSPKTGLGFNEQYV.

This clonotype was found many times. V usage is TRBV11-2 and J usage is TRBJ2-3, with 9 bases identical to TRBD2. From germline, CDR1 is SGHAT and CDR2 FQNNGV. This CDR3 comprises 16 residues. Trimming at V came to 5 bases and at J to 4 bases, leaving 10 bases not matched to a gene. This chain's CDR3 is CASSQVAGALSDTQYF. The CDR3 bases are TGTGCCAGCAGCCAGGTAGCGGGAGCGTTGTCAGATACGCAGTATTTT. The full variable domain, its missing parts supplied by reference TRBV11-2 and TRBJ2-3, is EAGVAQSPRYKIIEKRQSVAFWCNPISGHATLYWYQQILGQGPKLLIQFQNNGVVDDSQLPKDRFSAERLKGVDSTLKIQPAKLEDSAVYLCASSQVAGALSDTQYFGPGTRLTVL.

The chain employs TRBV15 and TRBJ2-1; tentative D call: TRBD2 (6 bases). CDR1 is LNHNV, CDR2 YYDKDF, per germline (reference sequence). There are 14 residues in the CDR3. Trimming took off 9 bases at V and 4 bases at J, with 16 bases between the two ends. The CDR3 bases are TGTGCCACTTCTTTTTCCGCGGGGTACAATGAGCAGTTCTTC. Protein sequence: CATSFSAGYNEQFF. The full variable domain, completed using reference TRBV15 and TRBJ2-1, is DAMVIQNPRYQVTQFGKPVTLSCSQTLNHNVMYWYQQKSSQAPKLLFHYYDKDFNNEADTPDNFQSRRPNTSFCFLDIRSPGLGDTAMYLCATSFSAGYNEQFFGPGTRLTVL.

This clonotype was observed a handful of times. For the CDR3, the DNA is TGTGCCAGCAGTTTATTCGTAGAGGCCGGCTACGAGCAGTACTTC. It yields the protein CASSLFVEAGYEQYF. The J gene is TRBJ2-7, the V gene TRBV28; no firm D call. Per germline, CDR1 MDHEN and CDR2 SYDVKM. CDR3 length equals 15 residues. Trimming stripped 1 base from V and 3 bases from J, with 13 bases between.

This clonotype has ten or more counts. This sequence joins TRBV4-2 and TRBJ2-1; 9 bases match TRBD2. Germline-derived CDR1 and CDR2 are LGHNA and YNFKEQ. After removal of 4 bases from V and 1 base from J, the junction contained 2 bases not matched to a gene. This CDR3 has 15 residues. The CDR3 loop reads CASSRTSDSYNEQFF. The CDR3 DNA reads TGTGCCAGCAGCCGGACTAGCGATTCCTACAATGAGCAGTTCTTC.

There are a few counts of this clonotype. The V and J genes are TRBV28 and TRBJ2-7, with D tentatively TRBD1 (5 bases). CDR3 size: 18 residues. Deletions cut 2 bases from V and 7 bases from J, with 27 bases between. The germline V gene encodes CDR1 MDHEN and CDR2 SYDVKM. CDR3 bases: TGTGCCAGCAGTTTAGGCCGTGGTTCGACTCGGAGTAGGGGAGAGCAGTACTTC. Translating it yields CASSLGRGSTRSRGEQYF.

This clonotype was counted at least ten times. V and J are TRBV29-1 and TRBJ2-1; tentatively, D is TRBD2 (6 bases). V dropped 6 bases and J dropped 1 base, with 10 bases sitting between them. The CDR3 totals 13 residues. The germline gives CDR1 SQVTM, CDR2 ANQGSEA. CDR3 sequence: CSVGGRSYNEQFF. The CDR3 DNA reads as TGCAGCGTAGGAGGGAGGTCCTACAATGAGCAGTTCTTC.

This clonotype was counted many times. V and J are TRBV27 and TRBJ2-7, with 8 positions matching TRBD2. The trim removed 3 bases at V and 4 bases at J, leaving 14 bases unmatched. The CDR3 runs to 17 residues. Germline lookup yields CDR1 MNHEY and CDR2 SMNVEV (reference sequence). For the CDR3, the DNA is TGTGCCAGCAGTTTTTTGACTGCGGGAGGACCTAAATACGAGCAGTACTTC. Protein sequence: CASSFLTAGGPKYEQYF.

The gene calls are TRBV5-1 and TRBJ2-5, with a tentative D call TRBD2 (5 bases). The germline V and J ends were trimmed by 3 bases and 5 bases, with 14 bases remaining between them. The CDR3 is 14 residues long. CDR1 is SGHRS, CDR2 YFSETQ, per germline. This CDR3 is CASSWVLPGETQYF. CDR3 bases: TGCGCCAGCAGCTGGGTCCTACCGGGGGAGACCCAGTACTTC.

This clonotype was counted a few times. The chain recombines TRBV7-6 with TRBJ2-3; 9 nucleotides line up with TRBD1. The CDR3 loop spans 16 amino acids. The V and J ends lost 5 bases and 3 bases, in that order; junction bases with no gene match: 9. The germline gives CDR1 SGHVS, CDR2 FNYEAQ. In nucleotides, the CDR3 is TGTGCCAGCAGCCCAGGGGGGACAGGGAAGACAGATACGCAGTATTTT. This codes for CASSPGGTGKTDTQYF.

V and J are TRBV7-9 and TRBJ2-7, with a tentative D call TRBD1 (6 bases). The CDR3 runs to 15 residues. Trimming took 1 base from V and 4 from J, leaving 14 bases between them. Germline V gene data show CDR1 as SEHNR and CDR2 as FQNEAQ (reference sequence). CDR3 nucleotides: TGTGCCAGCAGCTTAGTTCAGGGGACAATTTACGAGCAGTACGTC. Translated, it gives CASSLVQGTIYEQYV.

This clonotype showed up many times. The rearrangement links TRBV28 to TRBJ2-1, with 11 bases matching TRBD2. The CDR3 is 15 residues long. V lost 5 bases to trimming and J lost 5 bases; unmatched junction nucleotides: 5. The germline gives CDR1 MDHEN, CDR2 SYDVKM. CDR3 in amino acids: CASSVAGGTHNEQFF. The CDR3 bases are TGTGCCAGCAGTGTAGCGGGAGGGACTCACAATGAGCAGTTCTTC.

This clonotype turned up a few times. V and J are TRBV20-1 and TRBJ2-7; D call uncertain. Trimming removed 6 bases at V and 0 bases at J, with 15 bases between. The CDR3 has 14 residues. Germline V CDR1 and CDR2: DFQATT, SNEGSKA (reference sequence). The CDR3 protein is CSAKSRLNSYEQYV. The DNA of the CDR3 is TGCAGTGCCAAATCCCGACTGAACTCCTACGAGCAGTACGTC.

This clonotype showed up many times. The gene calls are TRBV24-1 and TRBJ2-1; D might be TRBD1 or TRBD2, each matching 5 bases. Trimming removed 8 bases at V and 8 bases at J, with 9 bases between. CDR1 and CDR2 from the germline V gene are KGHDR and SFDVKD. This CDR3 has 11 residues. Here the CDR3 reads CATTRGDEQFF. The CDR3, as DNA: TGTGCCACCACTAGGGGAGATGAGCAGTTCTTC.

This clonotype was seen at least ten times. The rearrangement links TRBV18 to TRBJ1-1, with D maybe TRBD1 (5 bases). The V end lost 8 bases, the J end lost 0 bases, and 13 bases lay between the germline ends. CDR3 length: 14 residues. The germline CDR1 and CDR2 sequences are KGHSH and LQKENI. CDR3 sequence reads: CASSPPGLNTEAFF. The DNA of the CDR3 is TGTGCCAGCAGCCCACCAGGGCTGAACACTGAAGCTTTCTTT. Drawing the rest from reference TRBV18 and TRBJ1-1, the complete variable domain is NAGVMQNPRHLVRRRGQEARLRCSPMKGHSHVYWYRQLPEEGLKFMVYLQKENIIDESGMPKERFSAEFPKEGPSILRIQQVVRGDSAAYFCASSPPGLNTEAFFGQGTRLTVV.

V and J are TRBV3-1 and TRBJ2-7, with D maybe TRBD2 (7 bases). V was pared by 3 bases and J by 6 bases, with 15 bases between. Germline V gene sequence: CDR1 LGHDT, CDR2 YNNKEL (reference sequence). The CDR3 runs 14 residues. This chain's CDR3 is CASSHSGGLGEQYV. The CDR3 bases are TGTGCCAGCAGCCATTCCGGGGGGCTTGGCGAGCAGTACGTC.

In nucleotides, the CDR3 is TGTGCCAGCAGTGAAAAGGGCGTCTCTGGAAACACCATATATTTT. Translation: CASSEKGVSGNTIYF. The rearrangement uses TRBV25-1 and TRBJ1-3, with D unresolved. The CDR3 is made up of 15 amino acids. Germline assignment: CDR1 MGHDK and CDR2 SYGVNS. V lost 2 bases and J 0 bases, leaving 8 bases between the germline ends.

The table lists this clonotype with many counts. The genes are TRBV6-1 and TRBJ2-7, with 7 bases lining up with TRBD1. The CDR3 has 15 amino acids. J gave up 4 bases and V 8 bases, and 14 bases lay outside the gene matches. The germline gives CDR1 MNHNS, CDR2 SASEGT. The CDR3, as DNA: TGTGCCAGCTCTAGGTGGGACAGAGGAAATTACGAGCAGTACTTC. Its protein product is CASSRWDRGNYEQYF.

Many counts were recorded for this clonotype. The chain recombines TRBV12-3 or TRBV12-4 with TRBJ1-1; D unclear. This CDR3 has 14 residues. V dropped 6 bases and J dropped 0 bases, with 11 bases sitting between them. CDR3 DNA sequence: TGTGCCAGCAGCCCCCGAGTGATGAACACTGAAGCTTTCTTT. This gives the protein CASSPRVMNTEAFF.

This clonotype has ten or more counts. The chain combines TRBV6-5 with TRBJ1-3, with no clear D. V shed 0 bases and J shed 0 bases, with 9 bases lying between them. The CDR3 runs 16 residues. The germline V gene encodes CDR1 MNHEY and CDR2 SVGAGI. The CDR3 nucleotides are TGTGCCAGCAGTTACTCGGGCGGTAGCTCTGGAAACACCATATATTTT. As protein: CASSYSGGSSGNTIYF.

The chain is built from TRBV7-8 and TRBJ2-4; 7 positions agree with TRBD1. Germline CDR1 SGHVS, CDR2 FQNEAQ. The CDR3 length is 14 residues. V was clipped by 5 bases and J by 12 bases; unmatched bases: 13. CDR3 protein: CASSRTTGQNPQYF. The CDR3 region has the DNA TGTGCCAGCAGCCGGACGACAGGGCAAAACCCTCAGTACTTC.

The rearrangement joins TRBV6-1 to TRBJ2-7; D call uncertain. The germline V and J ends were trimmed by 6 bases and 4 bases, with 16 bases remaining between them. Germline CDR1 is MNHNS and CDR2 is SASEGT. CDR3 length equals 14 residues. The CDR3 is CASSERATLYEQYV. The CDR3 coding sequence is TGTGCCAGCAGCGAAAGGGCTACCCTTTACGAGCAGTACGTC.